What follows describes a single T cell receptor (beta chain). The antigen is unknown. V was pared by 2 bases and J by 3 bases, with 14 bases between. Germline V gives CDR1 SGHTA, CDR2 FQGNSA. The CDR3 is 16 amino acids. Amplification used 60 Vbeta primers and 13 Jbeta primers. This table comes from immunoSEQ multiplex PCR, and its TCRdb copy is limited to in-frame clones, with some not included. The repertoire consists of more than 95,000 clones, with more than 60% occurring once and the leading ten covering roughly 1.9%. The sample originates from a study of cytomegalovirus exposure and HLA in healthy donors. Points from the study as a whole: Some public TCRs appeared in many individuals, while most sequences were rare. One later analysis reportedly identified an Asian-associated ancestry cluster that showed fewer N-insertions than the approximately 600-donor mean. TRBV6-2, TRBV6-3 and other indistinguishable V segments were excluded. Most of the TCR beta V segments (in an earlier analysis) were productive either about 87% or about 30% of the time.

Sequenced input: PBMCs. The receptor comes from a man in his thirties or forties in good health and CMV-seronegative. The V call is TRBV7-2, the J call TRBJ1-5, with D maybe TRBD1 (6 bases). In DNA form, the CDR3 reads TGTGCCAGCAGCTTAAATCCGGGACAAACCAATCAGCCCCAGCATTTT. It is translated as CASSLNPGQTNQPQHF.